The 26 T cell receptor beta chains below were found in one sample sequenced in a study of shared clonotypes between healthy human individuals. The assay was immunoSEQ multiplex PCR, and TCRdb's table has in-frame clones only and misses some. The sample consists of about 490,000 clones, roughly 85% of them appearing once. Sequencing input: PBMCs. The receptors here all came from a woman aged 40 to 55 in good health. Some clones in this sample may be carry-over from other donors' samples.

The chain couples TRBV19 to TRBJ2-5; D may be TRBD1 (5 bases). Per the germline V gene, CDR1 is LNHDA and CDR2 is SQIVND (reference sequence). The V gene lost 11 bases and the J gene lost 1 base, with 20 bases spanning the gap. This CDR3 region has 15 residues. Here the CDR3 reads CAHHPLAGIQETQYF. The CDR3 coding sequence is TGTGCCCACCACCCCCTGGCAGGGATCCAAGAGACCCAGTACTTC. The variable domain in full, completed from reference TRBV19 and TRBJ2-5, reads DGGITQSPKYLFRKEGQNVTLSCEQNLNHDAMYWYRQDPGQGLRLIYYSQIVNDFQKGDIAEGYSVSREKKESFPLTVTSAQKNPTAFYLCAHHPLAGIQETQYFGPGTRLLVL.

The gene calls are TRBV18 and TRBJ1-2; D is unclear. Trimming removed 2 bases from V and 4 bases from J, with 20 bases in between. CDR1 is KGHSH and CDR2 is LQKENI in the germline V gene. There are 17 residues in the CDR3. The CDR3, as DNA: TGTGCCAGCTCACCAACGACAAGTCCCCCGCCGGGCTATGGCTACACCTTC. Translating it yields CASSPTTSPPPGYGYTF.

The chain joins TRBV28 to TRBJ1-5; D perhaps matches TRBD1 (6 bases). Germline V gives CDR1 MDHEN, CDR2 SYDVKM. CDR3 size: 15 residues. Trimming left V 9 bases short and J 4 bases short, with 19 bases between. The CDR3 DNA reads as TGTGCCAGTTGGAGGGGGGGGCCTCCTAATCAGCCCCAGCATTTT. The encoded protein is CASWRGGPPNQPQHF.

The chain couples TRBV11-2 to TRBJ2-7, with 7 bases fitting TRBD2. The junction had 5 bases not matched to a gene; V was cut back by 1 base and J by 2 bases. The CDR3 contains 15 residues. CDR1 and CDR2 (germline): SGHAT, FQNNGV. CDR3 DNA: TGTGCCAGCAGCTTAGCGGCTAGCGGAGCCTACGAGCAGTACTTC. Encoded protein: CASSLAASGAYEQYF.

This clone was found a few times. The rearrangement uses TRBV7-9 and TRBJ2-5; maybe TRBD2 (6 bases). V was trimmed by 4 bases and J by 4 bases, leaving 7 bases between them. Per the germline V gene, CDR1 is SEHNR and CDR2 is FQNEAQ (reference sequence). CDR3 length equals 12 residues. In DNA, the CDR3 is TGTGCCAGCAGCTGGGAGGCAGAGACCCAGTACTTC. Amino acid sequence: CASSWEAETQYF. Looking up the rest from reference TRBV7-9 and TRBJ2-5 gives the full variable domain: DTGVSQNPRHKITKRGQNVTFRCDPISEHNRLYWYRQTLGQGPEFLTYFQNEAQLEKSRLLSDRFSAERPKGSFSTLEIQRTEQGDSAMYLCASSWEAETQYFGPGTRLLVL.

The rearrangement joins TRBV7-9 to TRBJ2-4, with D perhaps matching TRBD1 or TRBD2 (5 bases each). The CDR3 is 15 amino acids. V lost 3 bases and J 1 base, leaving 10 bases between the germline ends. Germline CDR1 SEHNR, CDR2 FQNEAQ (reference sequence). Written as DNA, the CDR3 is TGTGCCAGCAGCTTTGGGACCCCGGCCAAAAACATTCAGTACTTC. This translates into CASSFGTPAKNIQYF.

The chain combines TRBV11-2 with TRBJ1-1; weak D call: TRBD1 (5 bases). The CDR3 is 16 amino acids. Between the trimmed V and J ends, which lost 0 bases and 4 bases, there was a span of 15 bases. Germline-derived CDR1 and CDR2 are SGHAT and FQNNGV. The CDR3 DNA follows: TGTGCCAGCAGCTTAGAGCAGGGAGGTTTGGGCACTGAAGCTTTCTTT. This translates into CASSLEQGGLGTEAFF.

The rearrangement uses TRBV5-4 and TRBJ2-7; 8 bases line up with TRBD1. In germline, CDR1 is SGHNT, CDR2 YYREEE (reference sequence). This CDR3 region has 13 residues. The trim removed 4 bases at V and 4 bases at J, leaving 4 bases unmatched. CDR3: CASSEGQVYEQYF. The CDR3 nucleotides are TGTGCCAGCAGCGAGGGACAGGTTTACGAGCAGTACTTC.

The J gene is TRBJ2-3, the V gene TRBV7-9, with TRBD1 as a possible D gene (6 bases). Germline CDR1 and CDR2: SEHNR and FQNEAQ (reference sequence). The CDR3 extends over 15 amino acids. V was pared by 2 bases and J by 3 bases, with 12 bases between. The CDR3 coding sequence is TGTGCCAGCAGCTTATCAGGGGCGCGGACAGATACGCAGTATTTT. Translated: CASSLSGARTDTQYF. Full variable domain (missing parts from reference TRBV7-9 and TRBJ2-3): DTGVSQNPRHKITKRGQNVTFRCDPISEHNRLYWYRQTLGQGPEFLTYFQNEAQLEKSRLLSDRFSAERPKGSFSTLEIQRTEQGDSAMYLCASSLSGARTDTQYFGPGTRLTVL.

The chain couples TRBV4-2 to TRBJ2-5, with 8 bases that match TRBD2. The J call may be wrong; the DNA end is better matched by TRBJ2-7. Per germline, CDR1 LGHNA and CDR2 YNFKEQ. CDR3 length: 14 residues. The CDR3, as DNA: TGTGCCAGCAGCTTAAGAGCGGGAGCACGCGAGCAGTACTTC. It specifies CASSLRAGAREQYF.

The V call is TRBV27, the J call TRBJ2-3; 9 bases align to TRBD1. The CDR3 has 14 residues. CDR1 MNHEY and CDR2 SMNVEV come from the germline V gene (reference sequence). Trimming at V came to 6 bases and at J to 3 bases, leaving 4 bases not matched to a gene. The CDR3 DNA reads TGTGCCAGCAGGAGGGACAGGGCAACAGATACGCAGTATTTT. Translation: CASRRDRATDTQYF.

The CDR3 nucleotides are TGTGCCAGTAGTATTACAGGGCTGGGGGCCAACGTCCTGACTTTC. Encoded protein: CASSITGLGANVLTF. The chain couples TRBV19 to TRBJ2-6; possible D gene TRBD1, 6 bases. Trimming pared 3 bases from V and 4 bases from J, leaving 10 bases between. The germline V gene encodes CDR1 LNHDA and CDR2 SQIVND (reference sequence). This CDR3 has 15 residues.

This clone was seen a handful of times. This sequence joins TRBV28 and TRBJ2-1, with D tentatively TRBD1 (6 bases). The CDR3 spans 15 residues. V lost 6 bases to trimming and J lost 0 bases, with 12 bases between them. Germline V lookup: CDR1 MDHEN, CDR2 SYDVKM. CDR3 amino acids: CASRTTGLSYNEQFF. For the CDR3, the DNA is TGTGCCAGCAGAACCACAGGGCTCTCCTACAATGAGCAGTTCTTC.

The chain links TRBV30 to TRBJ2-7; D unresolved. V was shortened by 0 bases and J by 8 bases, with 11 bases between the two germline ends. The CDR3 totals 12 residues. The germline V gene has CDR1 GTSNPN and CDR2 SVGIG (reference sequence). CDR3 bases: TGTGCCTGGAGTGTCTCCGCCAGCAAGCAGTACTTC. Its protein product is CAWSVSASKQYF.

This chain joins TRBV7-8 and TRBJ2-7; weak D call: TRBD1 (5 bases). Germline values: CDR1 SGHVS, CDR2 FQNEAQ. This CDR3 contains 14 residues. V gave up 5 bases and J gave up 4 bases, with 15 bases separating them. CDR3 protein: CASSPNRLGYEQYF. The DNA for the CDR3 is TGTGCCAGCAGCCCTAACAGGTTAGGTTACGAGCAGTACTTC.

The gene calls are TRBV29-1 and TRBJ1-4; tentative D call: TRBD1 (5 bases). The length of the CDR3 is 15 residues. Per the germline V gene, CDR1 is SQVTM and CDR2 is ANQGSEA. The V end lost 4 bases, the J end lost 1 base, and 13 bases lay between the germline ends. The CDR3 loop is CSVGQAGGTNEKLFF. In DNA, the CDR3 is TGCAGCGTTGGCCAGGCGGGGGGAACTAATGAAAAACTGTTTTTT.

This clone was detected many times. This same CDR3 is encoded by further DNA sequences in the sample. The chain has TRBV5-1 and TRBJ2-2, with no clear D. The V end was cut by 4 bases, the J end by 6 bases, with 7 bases between. CDR1 is SGHRS, CDR2 YFSETQ, per germline. The CDR3 sequence is 12 residues long. The chain's CDR3 is CASSPVPGELFF. The CDR3 coding sequence is TGCGCCAGCAGCCCTGTTCCCGGGGAGCTGTTTTTT.

As for this clone: The junction and the germline gene differ at one end; a read error may be behind it. V and J are TRBV27 and TRBJ2-7; tentatively, D is TRBD1 or TRBD2 (5 bases each). Germline V gene data show CDR1 as MNHEY and CDR2 as SMNVEV (reference sequence). The length of the CDR3 is 11 residues. The CDR3, as DNA: TGTGCCAGCACTTCGAACGGGGCAGAAATCTTC. It is translated as CASTSNGAEIF.

A single count supports this clone. V gene TRBV9 combines with J gene TRBJ2-5; 7 bases line up with TRBD2. After removal of 2 bases from V and 3 bases from J, the junction contained 1 base not matched to a gene. The CDR3 is 13 amino acids. Germline lookup yields CDR1 SGDLS and CDR2 YYNGEE. The CDR3 here is CASSVSGKETQYF. In DNA, the CDR3 is TGTGCCAGCAGCGTCAGCGGGAAAGAGACCCAGTACTTC.

This rearrangement joins TRBV9 to TRBJ2-1; D is unclear. The CDR3 has 13 amino acids. Germline values: CDR1 SGDLS, CDR2 YYNGEE. Deletions cut 0 bases from V and 9 bases from J, with 10 bases between. Here the CDR3 reads CASSVAPAPEQFF. The CDR3 nucleotides read TGTGCCAGCAGCGTAGCACCGGCACCTGAGCAGTTCTTC.

J is TRBJ1-2 and V is TRBV28, with D hard to call. From germline, CDR1 is MDHEN and CDR2 SYDVKM. This CDR3 is 13 amino acids long. Trimming cost V 1 base and J 5 bases, with 8 bases left between them. CDR3 sequence (DNA): TGTGCCAGCAGTTTATACAGTCTTTATGGCTACACCTTC. Its translation: CASSLYSLYGYTF.

This chain joins TRBV20-1 and TRBJ2-1, with 8 bases identical to TRBD1. From germline, CDR1 is DFQATT and CDR2 SNEGSKA (reference sequence). The CDR3 is 11 amino acids. With V trimmed by 6 bases and J by 9 bases, 4 bases remained unmatched. CDR3 loop: CSAQGTGEQFF. The CDR3 DNA reads as TGCAGTGCCCAGGGGACAGGTGAGCAGTTCTTC.

The gene calls are TRBV28 and TRBJ1-5; D gene unclear. CDR3 size: 13 residues. Trimming removed 8 bases at V and 0 bases at J, with 8 bases between. Germline lookup yields CDR1 MDHEN and CDR2 SYDVKM. The CDR3 sequence is CASYRGSNQPQHF. The CDR3 region has the DNA TGTGCCAGCTACAGAGGTAGCAATCAGCCCCAGCATTTT.

J is TRBJ1-2 and V is TRBV7-2; no clear D. The CDR3 is made up of 14 amino acids. In germline, CDR1 is SGHTA, CDR2 FQGNSA. The germline V and J ends were trimmed by 0 bases and 3 bases, with 8 bases remaining between them. CDR3 residues: CASSLATADYGYTF. CDR3 DNA: TGTGCCAGCAGCTTAGCGACCGCGGACTATGGCTACACCTTC.

The J gene is TRBJ2-7, the V gene TRBV28; 9 nucleotides agree with TRBD2. Germline CDR1 reads MDHEN; CDR2 reads SYDVKM. The CDR3 totals 16 residues. V gave up 9 bases and J gave up 5 bases; unmatched junction bases: 17. The CDR3 DNA follows: TGTGCCAGTTGTTTTGGAGGGCGGGAGGGCGTCAACGAGCAGTACTTC. As protein: CASCFGGREGVNEQYF.

The J gene is TRBJ1-3, the V gene TRBV9; no clear D gene. The CDR3 loop spans 13 amino acids. Trimming took 0 bases from V and 6 from J, leaving 7 bases between them. CDR1 is SGDLS, CDR2 YYNGEE, per germline. The CDR3 DNA reads as TGTGCCAGCAGCGTAGGATCCTTAAACACCATATATTTT. Translating gives CASSVGSLNTIYF.